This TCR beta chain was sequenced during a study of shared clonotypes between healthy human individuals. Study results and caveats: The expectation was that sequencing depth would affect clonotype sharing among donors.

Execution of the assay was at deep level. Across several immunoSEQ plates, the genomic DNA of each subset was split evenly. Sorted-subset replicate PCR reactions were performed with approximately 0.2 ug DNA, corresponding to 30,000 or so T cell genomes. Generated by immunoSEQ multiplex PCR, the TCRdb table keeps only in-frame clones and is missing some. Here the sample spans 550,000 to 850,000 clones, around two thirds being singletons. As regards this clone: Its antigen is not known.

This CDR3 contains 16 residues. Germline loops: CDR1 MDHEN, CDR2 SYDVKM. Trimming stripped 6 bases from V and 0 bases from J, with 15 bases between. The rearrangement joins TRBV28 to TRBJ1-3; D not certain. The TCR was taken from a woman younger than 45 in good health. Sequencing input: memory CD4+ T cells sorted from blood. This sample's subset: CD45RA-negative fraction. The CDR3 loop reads CASSSSSVNSGNTIYF. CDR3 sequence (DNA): TGTGCCAGCAGCAGTTCATCGGTCAACTCTGGAAACACCATATATTTT.